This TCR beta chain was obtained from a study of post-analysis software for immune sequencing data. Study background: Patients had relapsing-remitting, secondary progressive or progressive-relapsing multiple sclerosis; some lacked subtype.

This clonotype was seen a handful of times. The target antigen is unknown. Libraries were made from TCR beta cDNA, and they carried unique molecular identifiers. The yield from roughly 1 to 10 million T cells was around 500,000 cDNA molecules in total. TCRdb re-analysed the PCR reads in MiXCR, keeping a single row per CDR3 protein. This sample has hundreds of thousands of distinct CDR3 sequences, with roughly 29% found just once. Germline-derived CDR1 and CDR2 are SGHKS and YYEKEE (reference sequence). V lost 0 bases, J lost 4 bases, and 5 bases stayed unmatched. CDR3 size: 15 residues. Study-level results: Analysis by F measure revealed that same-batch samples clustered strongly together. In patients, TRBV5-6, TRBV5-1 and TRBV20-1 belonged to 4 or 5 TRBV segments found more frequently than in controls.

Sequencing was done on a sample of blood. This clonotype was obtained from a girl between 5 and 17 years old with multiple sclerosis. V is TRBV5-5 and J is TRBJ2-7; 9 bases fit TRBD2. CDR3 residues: CASSLGASGVYEQYF. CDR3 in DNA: TGTGCCAGCAGCTTGGGGGCTAGCGGGGTATACGAGCAGTACTTC. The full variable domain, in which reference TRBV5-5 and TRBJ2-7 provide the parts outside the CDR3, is DAGVTQSPTHLIKTRGQQVTLRCSPISGHKSVSWYQQVLGQGPQFIFQYYEKEERGRGNFPDRFSARQFPNYSSELNVNALLLGDSALYLCASSLGASGVYEQYFGPGTRLTVT.